This TCR beta chain stems from a study of cytomegalovirus exposure and HLA in healthy donors. Both 60 Vbeta primers and 13 Jbeta primers went into the PCR. Profiled with immunoSEQ multiplex PCR; TCRdb holds only in-frame clones, not every one. The profile covers 150,000 to 200,000 clones, with approximately 72% appearing a single time and 2% to 2.5% taken by the ten largest. Study findings and constraints: An ancestry cluster, one associated with Asian ancestry, reportedly showed fewer N-insertions than the approximately 700-donor mean in a later analysis. Rare TCR sequences dominated, though some public TCRs recurred in many donors.

Looked up from germline, CDR1 is SGHVS and CDR2 is FQNEAQ. After removal of 5 bases from V and 4 bases from J, the junction contained 4 bases not matched to a gene. This CDR3 contains 13 residues. On this clone: Antigen: not known.

The chain couples TRBV7-8 to TRBJ1-2; 7 positions match TRBD1. The clonotype originates from a human donor in good health. The specimen was PBMCs. CDR3 sequence: CASSEDRIYGYTF. CDR3 in DNA: TGTGCCAGCAGCGAGGACAGGATCTATGGCTACACCTTC.